Each of the 5 T cell receptor beta chains below was sequenced from the same sample in a study of cytomegalovirus exposure and HLA in healthy donors. PCR was performed using 60 Vbeta and 13 Jbeta primers. The method was immunoSEQ multiplex PCR; TCRdb's version includes in-frame clones alone and lacks a portion of them. The data hold about 140,000 clones, with 70% to 85% observed a single time. The sample comprised PBMCs. The receptors derive from a man in his forties in good health and CMV-seropositive.

This sequence joins TRBV30 and TRBJ1-3; TRBD1 matches 9 bases. J was trimmed by 4 bases and V by 2 bases; bases with no gene match: 3. CDR1 is GTSNPN, CDR2 SVGIG, per germline (reference sequence). CDR3 length: 14 residues. The CDR3 DNA reads as TGTGCCTGGAGTACCGGGACAGGGGGAAACACCATATATTTT. It codes for CAWSTGTGGNTIYF.

This clone appeared a single time. V and J are TRBV11-2 and TRBJ2-7; 9 positions agree with TRBD1. This CDR3 has 14 amino acids. Germline V gene lookup returns CDR1 SGHAT and CDR2 FQNNGV. J was trimmed by 6 bases and V by 4 bases; bases with no gene match: 7. This chain's CDR3 is CASSSNRGRAEQYF. The CDR3 nucleotides read TGTGCCAGCAGCTCGAACAGGGGGCGCGCCGAGCAGTACTTC. The full variable domain, with the rest looked up from reference TRBV11-2 and TRBJ2-7, is EAGVAQSPRYKIIEKRQSVAFWCNPISGHATLYWYQQILGQGPKLLIQFQNNGVVDDSQLPKDRFSAERLKGVDSTLKIQPAKLEDSAVYLCASSSNRGRAEQYFGPGTRLTVT.

J is TRBJ1-1 and V is TRBV4-1; the match to TRBD1 covers 10 bases. The CDR3 covers 16 residues. The germline V gene has CDR1 MGHRA and CDR2 YSYEKL. The J segment lost 1 base and the V segment lost 1 base, leaving 3 bases of the junction unmatched. The CDR3 DNA reads as TGCGCCAGCAGCCAAGGGACAGGGGGATCGAACACTGAAGCTTTCTTT. Translating it yields CASSQGTGGSNTEAFF.

The rearrangement joins TRBV7-9 to TRBJ1-1; D possibly corresponds to TRBD1 (5 bases). This CDR3 is built from 14 residues. Germline V gives CDR1 SEHNR, CDR2 FQNEAQ (reference sequence). The germline V and J ends were trimmed by 7 bases and 0 bases, with 12 bases remaining between them. For the CDR3, the DNA is TGTGCCAGCAAATCCGAAGGGGTGAACACTGAAGCTTTCTTT. Its protein product is CASKSEGVNTEAFF. The whole variable domain, filled in from reference TRBV7-9 and TRBJ1-1, reads DTGVSQNPRHKITKRGQNVTFRCDPISEHNRLYWYRQTLGQGPEFLTYFQNEAQLEKSRLLSDRFSAERPKGSFSTLEIQRTEQGDSAMYLCASKSEGVNTEAFFGQGTRLTVV.

The chain joins TRBV4-3 to TRBJ2-1, with 9 bases identical to TRBD1. V dropped 2 bases and J dropped 7; count of bases not matched to a gene: 9. This CDR3 has 16 residues. Germline CDR1 LGHNA, CDR2 YSLEER. CDR3 DNA: TGCGCCAGCAGCCAACTCACCGGGACAGGGTTGAATGAGCAGTTCTTC. Protein product: CASSQLTGTGLNEQFF.